The 18 T cell receptor beta chains in this list originate from one sample, sequenced in a study of shared clonotypes between healthy human individuals. Profiling relied on immunoSEQ multiplex PCR, and the TCRdb table lists in-frame clones only, not all of them. This sample has about 550,000 clones, with 95% to 96% found just once. Cells designated naive CD8 were CD45RO-negative and were positively selected for CCR7, with terminally differentiated effector memory CD45RA+ cells excluded. The sequenced material came from naive CD8+ T cells sorted from blood. Every receptor here comes from a woman in her 30s in good health.

The J gene is TRBJ2-3, the V gene TRBV10-1, with TRBD1 matching 7 bases. This CDR3 has 15 amino acids. Germline V lookup: CDR1 WNHNN, CDR2 SYGVQD (reference sequence). The J segment lost 1 base and the V segment lost 5 bases, leaving 6 bases of the junction unmatched. CDR3 in DNA: TGCGCCAGCAGTCTGACAGGGAGTGGCACAGATACGCAGTATTTT. The encoded protein is CASSLTGSGTDTQYF.

This clone was picked up one time. One end of the junction fails to match germline, which may point to a read error. V is TRBV6-5 and J is TRBJ2-2; the D is unclear. The CDR3 extends over 11 amino acids. CDR1 and CDR2 from the germline V gene are MNHEY and SVGAGI. The CDR3 nucleotides are TGTGCCAGCAGTGACTCCGGGGAGCTGTTTTTT. Protein product: CASSDSGELFF.

The chain is built from TRBV7-3 and TRBJ2-5; 11 nucleotides align to TRBD2. Trimming cost V 5 bases and J 4 bases; bases outside gene matches: 12. The CDR3 sequence is 17 residues long. The germline CDR1 and CDR2 sequences are SGHTA and FQGTGA. The CDR3 region is CASSQGTSGRGRETQYF. The DNA for the CDR3 is TGTGCCAGCAGCCAAGGGACTAGCGGCCGGGGGAGAGAGACCCAGTACTTC.

The gene calls are TRBV7-2 and TRBJ2-1; 8 bases align to TRBD2. The junction had 9 bases not matched to a gene; V was cut back by 4 bases and J by 4 bases. Germline V gene lookup returns CDR1 SGHTA and CDR2 FQGNSA. This CDR3 has 16 residues. The CDR3 loop is CASSYAGTRGYNEQFF. In DNA, the CDR3 is TGTGCCAGCAGCTACGCCGGGACTAGGGGTTACAATGAGCAGTTCTTC.

This rearrangement joins TRBV27 to TRBJ2-2; no reliable D call. CDR3 length equals 11 residues. V lost 8 bases and J 5 bases, leaving 6 bases between the germline ends. Germline V gene sequence: CDR1 MNHEY, CDR2 SMNVEV (reference sequence). CDR3 protein: CASGPTGELFF. CDR3 bases: TGTGCCAGCGGCCCGACCGGGGAGCTGTTTTTT.

The rearrangement links TRBV27 to TRBJ2-1; D gene unclear. The V end was cut by 7 bases, the J end by 4 bases, with 17 bases between. The CDR3 runs to 15 residues. Germline CDR1 and CDR2: MNHEY and SMNVEV (reference sequence). The CDR3 coding sequence is TGTGCCAGCAACCCGTACCAGACAAATTACAATGAGCAGTTCTTC. Amino acids: CASNPYQTNYNEQFF.

The chain uses TRBV19 and TRBJ1-2; the D is unclear. This CDR3 is 13 amino acids long. The germline V gene encodes CDR1 LNHDA and CDR2 SQIVND (reference sequence). Between the trimmed V and J ends, which lost 2 bases and 4 bases, there was a span of 8 bases. CDR3 DNA sequence: TGTGCCAGTAGTATAACAGACTTCTATGGCTACACCTTC. Amino acid sequence: CASSITDFYGYTF.

The rearrangement links TRBV7-2 to TRBJ2-3, with 11 positions matching TRBD1. CDR1 and CDR2 from the germline V gene are SGHTA and FQGNSA. The CDR3 is 16 residues long. The trim removed 3 bases at V and 6 bases at J, leaving 8 bases unmatched. CDR3 sequence reads: CASSFRTGGAWDTQYF. CDR3 DNA: TGTGCCAGCAGCTTTAGGACAGGGGGCGCGTGGGATACGCAGTATTTT.

The J gene is TRBJ1-1, the V gene TRBV6-1; D ambiguous. Germline assignment: CDR1 MNHNS and CDR2 SASEGT. V was cut by 0 bases and J by 8 bases, with 4 bases left in between. The CDR3 sequence is 11 residues long. This CDR3 is CASSEAREAFF. The CDR3 bases are TGTGCCAGCAGTGAAGCCAGGGAAGCTTTCTTT.

The V and J genes are TRBV19 and TRBJ2-2, with 9 bases that match TRBD1. Per the germline V gene, CDR1 is LNHDA and CDR2 is SQIVND (reference sequence). Trimming took 9 bases from V and 7 from J; bases not matched to a gene: 15. The CDR3 runs to 16 residues. This chain's CDR3 is CASKLGQGNVGGELFF. Written as DNA, the CDR3 is TGTGCCAGCAAACTCGGACAGGGGAACGTCGGCGGGGAGCTGTTTTTT.

The gene calls are TRBV9 and TRBJ2-1, with 14 bases lining up with TRBD2. This CDR3 contains 15 residues. V gave up 2 bases and J gave up 8 bases; unmatched junction bases: 3. CDR1 is SGDLS and CDR2 is YYNGEE in the germline V gene. In nucleotides, the CDR3 is TGTGCCAGCAGCGTGACTAGCGGGAGGGACCATGAGCAGTTCTTC. It codes for CASSVTSGRDHEQFF.

V is TRBV11-3 and J is TRBJ2-7; 12 bases align to TRBD2. The V and J ends lost 1 base and 2 bases, in that order; junction bases with no gene match: 0. In germline, CDR1 is SGHNT, CDR2 YENEEA. There are 15 residues in the CDR3. The CDR3 DNA is TGTGCCAGCAGCTTAGGGACTAGCGGGACCTACGAGCAGTACTTC. Encoded protein: CASSLGTSGTYEQYF.

The rearrangement uses TRBV28 and TRBJ2-6; D not resolved. Trimming cost V 1 base and J 0 bases, with 4 bases left between them. Germline V lookup: CDR1 MDHEN, CDR2 SYDVKM. This CDR3 is 15 amino acids long. Written as DNA, the CDR3 is TGTGCCAGCAGTTTATCAGTCTCTGGGGCCAACGTCCTGACTTTC. Its translation: CASSLSVSGANVLTF.

The V call is TRBV25-1, the J call TRBJ2-3; D assignment may be TRBD1 or TRBD2 (5 bases each). CDR1 and CDR2 (germline): MGHDK, SYGVNS. V was shortened by 5 bases and J by 0 bases, with 9 bases between the two germline ends. The CDR3 has 14 residues. Here the CDR3 DNA reads TGTGCCAGCAGTTGGGGACGGAGCACAGATACGCAGTATTTT. It specifies CASSWGRSTDTQYF.

This chain joins TRBV13 and TRBJ2-1; a weak D match, TRBD2 (5 bases). CDR3 size: 15 residues. Trimming took 1 base from V and 10 from J, leaving 17 bases between them. Per germline, CDR1 PRHDT and CDR2 FYEKMQ (reference sequence). The CDR3 coding sequence is TGTGCCAGCAGCTTAGTCCGGCTAGCCGCCCGCGAGCAGTTCTTC. Translation gives CASSLVRLAAREQFF.

The V call is TRBV11-1, the J call TRBJ2-7, with D possibly called TRBD1 or TRBD2 (5 bases each). Germline V gives CDR1 SGHAT, CDR2 FQDESV (reference sequence). The CDR3 runs to 16 residues. V dropped 5 bases and J dropped 2 bases, with 19 bases sitting between them. The CDR3, as DNA: TGTGCCAGCAGCACGATACAGGTGGGGGATACCTACGAGCAGTACTTC. Translated, it gives CASSTIQVGDTYEQYF.

The V gene is TRBV15, the J gene TRBJ1-5; possible D gene TRBD1, 5 bases. The CDR3 covers 15 residues. Germline V CDR1 and CDR2: LNHNV, YYDKDF (reference sequence). V was clipped by 0 bases and J by 6 bases, with 12 bases between them. The CDR3 region is CATSRDLGEGQPQHF. The CDR3 coding sequence is TGTGCCACCAGCAGAGATCTGGGGGAAGGTCAGCCCCAGCATTTT.

The table lists this clone with a count of one. The chain is built from TRBV18 and TRBJ1-1; tentatively, D is TRBD1 (5 bases). CDR1 KGHSH and CDR2 LQKENI come from the germline V gene. V lost 2 bases and J lost 1, with 17 bases in between. The CDR3 runs to 17 residues. The CDR3 DNA reads as TGTGCCAGCTCACCATCAACCAGGGAAGGTGGGAACACTGAAGCTTTCTTT. Protein product: CASSPSTREGGNTEAFF.